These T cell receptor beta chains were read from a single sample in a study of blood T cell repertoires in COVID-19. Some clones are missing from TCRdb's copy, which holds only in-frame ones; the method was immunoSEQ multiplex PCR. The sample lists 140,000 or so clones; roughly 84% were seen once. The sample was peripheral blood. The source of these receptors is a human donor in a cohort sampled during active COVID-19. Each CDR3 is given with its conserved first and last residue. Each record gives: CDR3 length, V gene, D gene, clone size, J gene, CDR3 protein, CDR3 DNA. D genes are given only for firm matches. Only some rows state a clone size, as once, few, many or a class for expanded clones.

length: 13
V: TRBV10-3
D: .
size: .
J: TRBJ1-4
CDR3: CAISWDKNEKLFF
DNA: TGTGCCATCAGTTGGGACAAAAATGAAAAACTGTTTTTT

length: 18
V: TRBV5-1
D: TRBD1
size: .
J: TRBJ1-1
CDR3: CASSPSGGTVKMNTEAFF
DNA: TGCGCCAGCAGCCCGTCGGGGGGGACAGTAAAAATGAACACTGAAGCTTTCTTT

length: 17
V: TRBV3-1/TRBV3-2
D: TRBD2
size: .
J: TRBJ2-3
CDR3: CASSPSGLAGNTDTQYF
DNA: TGTGCCAGCAGCCCCTCGGGGCTAGCGGGCAACACAGATACGCAGTATTTT

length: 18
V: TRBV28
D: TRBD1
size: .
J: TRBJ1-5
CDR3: CASSPIGTGHPVGQPQHF
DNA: TGTGCCAGCAGCCCAATAGGGACAGGGCACCCAGTAGGTCAGCCCCAGCATTTT

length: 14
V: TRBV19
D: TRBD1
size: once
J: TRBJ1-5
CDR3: CASSRRGRNQPQHF
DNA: TGTGCCAGTAGTCGCAGGGGGCGCAATCAGCCCCAGCATTTT

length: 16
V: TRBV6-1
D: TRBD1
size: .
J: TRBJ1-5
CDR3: CASSVLDRVDNQPQHF
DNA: TGTGCCAGCAGTGTGTTAGACAGGGTTGACAATCAGCCCCAGCATTTT

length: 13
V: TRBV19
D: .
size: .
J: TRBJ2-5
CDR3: CASRGGTEETQYF
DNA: TGTGCCAGTCGGGGGGGGACAGAAGAGACCCAGTACTTC

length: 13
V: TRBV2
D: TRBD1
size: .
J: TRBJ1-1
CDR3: CACKQGPSTEAFF
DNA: TGTGCCTGCAAACAGGGGCCCTCCACTGAAGCTTTCTTT

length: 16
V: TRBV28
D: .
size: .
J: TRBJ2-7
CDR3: CASSLVGVTTRYEQYF
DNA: TGTGCCAGCAGTTTAGTTGGCGTTACTACGAGATACGAGCAGTACTTC

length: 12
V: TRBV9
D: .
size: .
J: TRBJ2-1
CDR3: CASSTRQARQFF
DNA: TGTGCCAGCAGCACCCGACAGGCAAGGCAGTTCTTC

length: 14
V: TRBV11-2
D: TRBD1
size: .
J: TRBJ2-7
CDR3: CASSFQGEYYEQYF
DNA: TGTGCCAGCAGCTTCCAGGGGGAATACTACGAGCAGTACTTC

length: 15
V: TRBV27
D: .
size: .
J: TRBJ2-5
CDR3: CASSLAQLYQETQYF
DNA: TGTGCCAGCAGTTTGGCCCAATTGTACCAAGAGACCCAGTACTTC

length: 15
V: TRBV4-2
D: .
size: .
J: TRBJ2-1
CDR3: CASSPEGSGYNEQFF
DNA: TGTGCCAGCAGCCCCGAAGGTAGCGGCTACAATGAGCAGTTCTTC

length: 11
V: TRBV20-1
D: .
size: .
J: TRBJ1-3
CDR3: CSAGGGNTIYF
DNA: TGCAGTGCTGGGGGCGGGAACACCATATATTTT

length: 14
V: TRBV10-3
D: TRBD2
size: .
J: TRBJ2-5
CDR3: CAISGVGGAETQYF
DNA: TGTGCCATCAGTGGGGTCGGGGGGGCTGAGACCCAGTACTTC

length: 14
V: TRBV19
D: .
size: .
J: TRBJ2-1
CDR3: CASRLEVDYNEQFF
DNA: TGTGCCAGTAGATTGGAGGTAGACTACAATGAGCAGTTCTTC

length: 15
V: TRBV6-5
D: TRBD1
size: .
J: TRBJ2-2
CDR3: CASSRQGIRTGELFF
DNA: TGTGCCAGCAGTCGACAGGGGATTAGGACCGGGGAGCTGTTTTTT

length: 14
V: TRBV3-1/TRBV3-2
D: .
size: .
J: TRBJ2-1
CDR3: CASRPDRLPNEQFF
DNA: TGTGCCAGCAGACCTGACAGATTGCCCAATGAGCAGTTCTTC

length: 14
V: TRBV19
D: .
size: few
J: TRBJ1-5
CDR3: CASSILGHNQPQHF
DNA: TGTGCCAGTAGTATATTGGGACACAATCAGCCCCAGCATTTT

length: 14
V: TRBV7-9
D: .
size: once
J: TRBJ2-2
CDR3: CASGQGGNTGELFF
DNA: TGTGCCAGCGGCCAGGGAGGGAACACCGGGGAGCTGTTTTTT

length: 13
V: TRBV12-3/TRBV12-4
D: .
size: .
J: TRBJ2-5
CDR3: CASTEGRQETQYF
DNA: TGTGCCAGCACGGAGGGGAGGCAAGAGACCCAGTACTTC

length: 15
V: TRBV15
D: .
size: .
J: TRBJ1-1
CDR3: CATSREKGGNTEAFF
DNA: TGTGCCACCAGCAGAGAAAAAGGCGGGAACACTGAAGCTTTCTTT

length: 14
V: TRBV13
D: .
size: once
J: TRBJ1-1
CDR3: CASSSRGRTNEAFF
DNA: TGTGCCAGCAGCTCCAGGGGCAGGACAAATGAAGCTTTCTTT

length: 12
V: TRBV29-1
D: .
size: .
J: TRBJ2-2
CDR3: CSAGWAPGELFF
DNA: TGCAGCGCTGGTTGGGCACCCGGGGAGCTGTTTTTT

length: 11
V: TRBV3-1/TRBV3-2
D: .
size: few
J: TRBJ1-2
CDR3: CASSPGASYTF
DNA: TGTGCCAGCAGCCCAGGGGCGAGCTACACCTTC

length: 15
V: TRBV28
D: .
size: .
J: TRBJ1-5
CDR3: CASREVGRGRQPQHF
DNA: TGTGCCAGCAGGGAGGTTGGCAGGGGCCGTCAGCCCCAGCATTTT

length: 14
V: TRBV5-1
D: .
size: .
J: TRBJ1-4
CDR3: CASSGGSFNEKLFF
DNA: TGCGCCAGCAGCGGGGGCAGCTTTAATGAAAAACTGTTTTTT

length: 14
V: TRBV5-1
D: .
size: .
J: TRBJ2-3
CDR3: CASNLEGGSDTQYF
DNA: TGCGCCAGCAACCTCGAGGGCGGGTCAGATACGCAGTATTTT

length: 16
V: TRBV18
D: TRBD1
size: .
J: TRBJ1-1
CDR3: CASSPPLQGSNTEAFF
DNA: TGTGCCAGCTCACCACCGCTACAGGGGAGTAACACTGAAGCTTTCTTT

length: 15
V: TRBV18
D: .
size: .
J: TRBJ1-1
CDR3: CASSPIGQSATEAFF
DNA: TGTGCCAGCTCACCAATTGGACAGTCCGCCACTGAAGCTTTCTTT

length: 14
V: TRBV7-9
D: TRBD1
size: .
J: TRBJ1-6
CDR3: CASSRGQLHSPLHF
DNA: TGTGCCAGCAGCCGGGGACAGCTTCATTCACCCCTCCACTTT

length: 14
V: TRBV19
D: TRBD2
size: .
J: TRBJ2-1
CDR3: CASSLAGGLNEQFF
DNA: TGTGCCAGTAGTTTAGCGGGGGGGCTCAATGAGCAGTTCTTC

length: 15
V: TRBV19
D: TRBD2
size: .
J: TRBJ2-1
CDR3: CASISTGGSYNEQFF
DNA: TGTGCCAGTATTTCAACGGGGGGTTCCTACAATGAGCAGTTCTTC

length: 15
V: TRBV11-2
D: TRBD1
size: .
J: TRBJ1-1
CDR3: CASSFPTGGGTEAFF
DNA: TGTGCCAGCAGCTTCCCCACAGGGGGCGGCACTGAAGCTTTCTTT

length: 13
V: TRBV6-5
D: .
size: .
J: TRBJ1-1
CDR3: CASRSTGNTEAFF
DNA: TGTGCCAGCAGGTCAACGGGTAATACTGAAGCTTTCTTT

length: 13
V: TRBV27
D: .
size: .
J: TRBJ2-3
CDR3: CASSWRTKDTQYF
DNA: TGTGCCAGCAGTTGGAGGACGAAAGATACGCAGTATTTT

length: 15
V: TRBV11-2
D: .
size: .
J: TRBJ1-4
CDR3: CASSLGSFTVEKLFF
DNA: TGTGCCAGCAGCTTAGGCTCCTTCACGGTGGAAAAACTGTTTTTT

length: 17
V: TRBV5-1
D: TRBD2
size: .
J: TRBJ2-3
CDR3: CASTIGTSGGNTDTQYF
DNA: TGCGCCAGCACCATAGGGACTAGCGGGGGAAACACAGATACGCAGTATTTT

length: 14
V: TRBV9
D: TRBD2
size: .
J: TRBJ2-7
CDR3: CASSPSGGAYEQYF
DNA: TGTGCCAGCAGCCCCAGCGGGGGGGCTTACGAGCAGTACTTC

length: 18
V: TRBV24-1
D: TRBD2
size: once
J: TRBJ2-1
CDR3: CATSDLTSGLSSYNEQFF
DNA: TGTGCCACCAGTGATCTTACTAGCGGTCTGAGCTCCTACAATGAGCAGTTCTTC

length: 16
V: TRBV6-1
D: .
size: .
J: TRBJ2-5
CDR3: CASSEAMGLSQETQYF
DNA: TGTGCCAGCAGTGAAGCGATGGGACTGAGCCAAGAGACCCAGTACTTC

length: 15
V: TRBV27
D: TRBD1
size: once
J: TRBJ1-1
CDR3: CASSDVQGFGTEAFF
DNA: TGTGCCAGCAGTGACGTACAGGGGTTCGGCACTGAAGCTTTCTTT

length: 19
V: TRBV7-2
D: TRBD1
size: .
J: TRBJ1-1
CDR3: CASSLRRGGTGSVRTEAFF
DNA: TGTGCCAGCAGCTTAAGGAGGGGTGGGACAGGGTCGGTGAGGACTGAAGCTTTCTTT

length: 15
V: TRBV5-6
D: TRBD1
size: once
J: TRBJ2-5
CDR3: CASGMRPRGQETQYF
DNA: TGTGCCTCTGGAATGCGACCCAGGGGGCAAGAGACCCAGTACTTC

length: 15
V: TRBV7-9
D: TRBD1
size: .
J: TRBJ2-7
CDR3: CASSSGQGPPYEQYF
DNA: TGTGCCAGCAGCTCGGGACAGGGTCCTCCTTACGAGCAGTACTTC

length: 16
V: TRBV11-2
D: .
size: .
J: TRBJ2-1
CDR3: CASSLPASRGGNEQFF
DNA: TGTGCCAGCAGCTTGCCCGCGAGCCGGGGTGGCAATGAGCAGTTCTTC

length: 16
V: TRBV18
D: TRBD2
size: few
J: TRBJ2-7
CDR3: CASSPRLAGGRDEQYF
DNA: TGTGCCAGCTCACCAAGGCTAGCGGGGGGGCGTGATGAGCAGTACTTC

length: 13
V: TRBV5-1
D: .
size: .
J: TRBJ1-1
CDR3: CASSLVSDTEAFF
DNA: TGCGCCAGCAGCTTGGTTTCGGACACTGAAGCTTTCTTT

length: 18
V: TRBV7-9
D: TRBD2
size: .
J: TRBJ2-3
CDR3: CASRPGTSGGESTDTQYF
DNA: TGTGCCAGCAGACCCGGGACTAGCGGGGGGGAGTCCACAGATACGCAGTATTTT

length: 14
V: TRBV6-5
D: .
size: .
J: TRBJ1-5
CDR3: CASRAEADNQPQHF
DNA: TGTGCCAGCAGGGCGGAGGCGGACAATCAGCCCCAGCATTTT

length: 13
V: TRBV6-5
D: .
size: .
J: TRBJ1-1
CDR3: CASRTVRNTEAFF
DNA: TGTGCCAGCAGGACAGTCCGGAACACTGAAGCTTTCTTT

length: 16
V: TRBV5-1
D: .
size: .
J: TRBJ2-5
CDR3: CASSSSKDRPQETQYF
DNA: TGCGCCAGCAGCTCATCCAAGGACAGACCCCAAGAGACCCAGTACTTC

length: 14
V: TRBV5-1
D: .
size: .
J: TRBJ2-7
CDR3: CASSLESRSYEQYF
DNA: TGCGCCAGCAGCTTGGAATCCCGCTCCTACGAGCAGTACTTC

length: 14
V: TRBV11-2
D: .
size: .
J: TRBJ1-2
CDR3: CASSSSGSIYGYTF
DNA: TGTGCCAGCAGCTCGTCCGGGTCTATCTATGGCTACACCTTC

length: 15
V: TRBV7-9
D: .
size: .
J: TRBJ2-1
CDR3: CASSLRQSSYNEQFF
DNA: TGTGCCAGCAGCTTAAGACAGAGCTCCTACAATGAGCAGTTCTTC

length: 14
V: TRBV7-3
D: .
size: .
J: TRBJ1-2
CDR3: CASSIQGLSGGYTF
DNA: TGTGCCAGCAGTATACAGGGTTTAAGCGGTGGCTACACCTTC

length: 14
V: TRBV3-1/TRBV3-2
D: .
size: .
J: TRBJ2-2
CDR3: CASSPPSVTGELFF
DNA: TGTGCCAGCAGCCCCCCTAGCGTCACCGGGGAGCTGTTTTTT